The source of this T cell receptor beta chain is a study of patients and donors after allogeneic stem cell transplantation. TCRdb reanalysed the RT-PCR reads using MiXCR and keeps one entry per CDR3 protein. This table holds approximately 170,000 distinct CDR3 sequences, approximately 22% found once. CDR3 length equals 12 residues. From germline, CDR1 is LNHNV and CDR2 YYDKDF (reference sequence). Trimming pared 5 bases from V and 8 bases from J, leaving 12 bases between. This sequence was found in a human donor who was either an allogeneic HSCT recipient or a stem cell or donor lymphocyte infusion donor (not recorded which). It is not recorded whose cells these are; they may come from a transplant donor. Sequencing was done on a sample of blood, either unsorted or a sorted T cell fraction (not recorded which). The V call is TRBV15, the J call TRBJ1-2; D gene uncertain. The CDR3 sequence: CATSPSEDGYTF. CDR3 DNA sequence: TGTGCCACCAGCCCGTCAGAAGACGGCTACACCTTC.